This T cell receptor (beta chain) is from a study of blood T cell repertoires in COVID-19. The overall study: PBMCs, B-cell-depleted T cells, or T cells provided the cDNA or gDNA that made up the material.

Germline CDR1 MNHEY, CDR2 SVGAGI. CDR3 length equals 14 residues. Deletions cut 5 bases from V and 2 bases from J, with 13 bases between. Original methodology: How many nucleated cells were present was estimated from reference gene primer amplification. TCRdb's table, derived via immunoSEQ multiplex PCR, lists solely in-frame clones and lacks some. V and J calls and clone size follow that table, whereas D and trimming were derived from the DNA. The profile shows 180,000 or so clones, approximately 85% of them singletons. Sequencing was performed on peripheral blood. The rearrangement uses TRBV6-5 and TRBJ2-7; possible D gene TRBD1, 5 bases. The clonotype comes from a man between 60 and 75 years old who had recovered from COVID-19. CDR3 residues: CASSPTGVPYEQYF. The CDR3 DNA is TGTGCCAGCAGTCCTACAGGAGTCCCCTACGAGCAGTACTTC.